This T cell receptor beta chain was documented in a study of blood T cell repertoires in COVID-19. Clones were sequenced by immunoSEQ multiplex PCR, and TCRdb holds only the in-frame ones, with some missing. Counted here are 90,000 to 150,000 clones, just over 85% occurring once; the ten biggest clones make up nearly 0.9%. The CDR3 runs 16 residues. J was trimmed by 7 bases and V by 1 base; bases with no gene match: 9. Looked up from germline, CDR1 is SGHTA and CDR2 is FQGNSA. This TCR was recovered from a woman between 45 and 65 years old with active or convalescent COVID-19. Sequencing was carried out using peripheral blood. This rearrangement joins TRBV7-2 to TRBJ1-4; 7 bases are a match to TRBD1. CDR3 sequence: CASSLEPTGTGEKLFF. The CDR3 coding sequence is TGTGCCAGCAGCTTAGAACCGACAGGGACTGGTGAAAAACTGTTTTTT.